This T cell receptor (beta chain) came from a study of blood T cell repertoires in COVID-19. This CDR3 comprises 15 residues. V dropped 6 bases and J dropped 1; count of bases not matched to a gene: 3. Germline V gene sequence: CDR1 MNHEY, CDR2 SMNVEV (reference sequence). TCRdb keeps only in-frame clones here, not all; method: immunoSEQ multiplex PCR. The repertoire consists of fewer than 110,000 clones, with around 84% occurring once and the leading ten covering more than 1.5%. The sequenced sample was peripheral blood. The TCR sequence derives from a woman aged 65 to 85 with active or convalescent COVID-19. The gene calls are TRBV27 and TRBJ1-3; 10 nucleotides match TRBD1. The CDR3 loop is CASRRTGGSGNTIYF. In DNA, the CDR3 is TGTGCCAGCAGGCGGACAGGGGGTTCTGGAAACACCATATATTTT.